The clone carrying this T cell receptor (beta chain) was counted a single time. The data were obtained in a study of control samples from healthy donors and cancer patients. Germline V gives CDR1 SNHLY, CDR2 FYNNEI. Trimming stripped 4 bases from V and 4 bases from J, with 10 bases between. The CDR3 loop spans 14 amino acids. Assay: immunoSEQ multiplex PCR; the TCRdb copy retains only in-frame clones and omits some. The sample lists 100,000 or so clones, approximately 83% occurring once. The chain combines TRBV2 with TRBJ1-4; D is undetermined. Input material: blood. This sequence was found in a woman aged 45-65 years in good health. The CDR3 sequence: CASSVRIFNEKLFF. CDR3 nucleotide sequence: TGTGCCAGCAGTGTGCGGATTTTTAATGAAAAACTGTTTTTT. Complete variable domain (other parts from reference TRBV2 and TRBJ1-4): EPEVTQTPSHQVTQMGQEVILRCVPISNHLYFYWYRQILGQKVEFLVSFYNNEISEKSEIFDDQFSVERPDGSNFTLKIRSTKLEDSAMYFCASSVRIFNEKLFFGSGTQLSVL.